A single sample is the source of the 3 T cell receptor beta chains below, sequenced in a study of CD8+ T cells in alopecia areata. cDNA reverse transcribed from extracted RNA served as the sequencing template. The data were produced by immunoSEQ multiplex PCR, yet TCRdb's version contains in-frame clones alone and is incomplete. The table shows 110,000 to 150,000 clones, with approximately 51% occurring only once. The sequenced sample was CD4+ T cells sorted from blood, obtained at week 0. The receptors shown here come from a human donor with alopecia areata.

The chain is built from TRBV7-9 and TRBJ2-7; 9 bases fit TRBD1. This CDR3 spans 15 amino acids. V gave up 4 bases and J gave up 5 bases; unmatched junction bases: 9. Germline V CDR1 and CDR2: SEHNR, FQNEAQ (reference sequence). Here the CDR3 reads CASSSRDRVVNEQYF. CDR3 bases: TGTGCCAGCAGCTCCCGGGACAGGGTGGTAAACGAGCAGTACTTC.

The V gene is TRBV10-3, the J gene TRBJ2-3, with no clear D. Deletions cut 9 bases from V and 2 bases from J, with 9 bases between. Germline values: CDR1 ENHRY, CDR2 SYGVKD. CDR3 length: 12 amino acids. The CDR3 region has the DNA TGTGCCATAGGGATATCCACAGATACGCAGTATTTT. Amino acid sequence: CAIGISTDTQYF.

This clone was counted once. V usage is TRBV29-1 and J usage is TRBJ1-2; 8 nucleotides match TRBD1. With V trimmed by 4 bases and J by 4 bases, 8 bases remained unmatched. From germline, CDR1 is SQVTM and CDR2 ANQGSEA. CDR3 size: 14 residues. CDR3 loop: CSVAPDREGYGYTF. CDR3 DNA: TGCAGCGTTGCCCCGGACAGGGAGGGCTATGGCTACACCTTC.